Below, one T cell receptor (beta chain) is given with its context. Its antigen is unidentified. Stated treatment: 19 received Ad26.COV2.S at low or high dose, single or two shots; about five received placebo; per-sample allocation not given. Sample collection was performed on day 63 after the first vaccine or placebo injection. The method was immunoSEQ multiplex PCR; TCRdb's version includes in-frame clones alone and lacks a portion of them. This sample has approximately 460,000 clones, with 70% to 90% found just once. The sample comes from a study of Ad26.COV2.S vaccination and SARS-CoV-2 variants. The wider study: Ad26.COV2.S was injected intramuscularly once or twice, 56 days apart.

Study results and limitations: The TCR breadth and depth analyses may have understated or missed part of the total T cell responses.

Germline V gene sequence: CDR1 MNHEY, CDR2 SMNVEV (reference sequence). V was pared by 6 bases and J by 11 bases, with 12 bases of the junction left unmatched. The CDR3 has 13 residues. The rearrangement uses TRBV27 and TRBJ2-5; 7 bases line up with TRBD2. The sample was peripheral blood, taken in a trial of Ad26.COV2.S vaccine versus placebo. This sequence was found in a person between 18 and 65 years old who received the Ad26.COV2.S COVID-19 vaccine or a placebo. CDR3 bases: TGTGCCAGCAGCCTCCTTGGCCGGGAGGTTCAGTACTTC. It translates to CASSLLGREVQYF.